Each of the 6 T cell receptor beta chains below was sequenced from the same sample in a study of blood T cell repertoires in COVID-19. Here immunoSEQ multiplex PCR was the method, and the copy in TCRdb shows in-frame clones only, minus some. The sample consists of some 130,000 clones, approximately 70% of them appearing once. The material sequenced was peripheral blood. The source of these receptors is a woman in her 70s with acute or convalescent COVID-19.

This sequence joins TRBV2 and TRBJ1-1; D may be TRBD1 (5 bases). The CDR3 covers 14 residues. V lost 8 bases, J lost 4 bases, and 17 bases lay in between. The germline gives CDR1 SNHLY, CDR2 FYNNEI. The CDR3 spells CASLPREVGTEAFF. CDR3 DNA: TGTGCCAGCCTACCCAGGGAGGTGGGCACTGAAGCTTTCTTT.

The chain uses TRBV5-5 and TRBJ2-5, with TRBD1 as a possible D gene (6 bases). This CDR3 region has 14 residues. The germline gives CDR1 SGHKS, CDR2 YYEKEE (reference sequence). V lost 6 bases and J lost 1, with 13 bases in between. CDR3 in amino acids: CASNLQGLQETQYF. For the CDR3, the DNA is TGTGCCAGCAACCTACAGGGTCTCCAAGAGACCCAGTACTTC.

CDR3 region: CATSGYTGTDFYGYTF. The CDR3 DNA reads as TGTGCCACCAGCGGATATACCGGGACAGACTTTTATGGCTACACCTTC. J is TRBJ1-2 and V is TRBV15; 7 bases agree with TRBD1. CDR1 and CDR2 from the germline V gene are LNHNV and YYDKDF (reference sequence). Germline trimming cut 5 bases from V and 5 bases from J; bases unmatched to any gene: 14. The CDR3 extends over 16 amino acids. Full variable domain (remainder filled in from reference TRBV15 and TRBJ1-2): DAMVIQNPRYQVTQFGKPVTLSCSQTLNHNVMYWYQQKSSQAPKLLFHYYDKDFNNEADTPDNFQSRRPNTSFCFLDIRSPGLGDTAMYLCATSGYTGTDFYGYTFGSGTRLTVV.

The V gene is TRBV29-1, the J gene TRBJ2-7; 9 bases match TRBD2. This CDR3 comprises 17 residues. Germline V gene lookup returns CDR1 SQVTM and CDR2 ANQGSEA. The junction had 18 bases not matched to a gene; V was cut back by 5 bases and J by 4 bases. The CDR3 DNA reads TGCAGCGTTTCTGGTGATGGGGGTAGCGGGAGTGGTTACGAGCAGTACTTC. It specifies CSVSGDGGSGSGYEQYF.

The J gene is TRBJ1-6, the V gene TRBV5-6, with D perhaps matching TRBD1 (6 bases). Germline V gives CDR1 SGHDT, CDR2 YYEEEE. The V end was cut by 5 bases, the J end by 7 bases, with 13 bases between. The CDR3 has 14 residues. The CDR3 loop is CASSDRKINSPLHF. The CDR3 DNA sequence: TGTGCCAGCAGTGACAGGAAAATAAATTCACCCCTCCACTTT.

The chain's CDR3 is CASSVAVGETQYF. For the CDR3, the DNA is TGTGCCAGCAGCGTAGCCGTCGGGGAGACCCAGTACTTC. The V call is TRBV9, the J call TRBJ2-5, with D unclear. CDR1 and CDR2 from the germline V gene are SGDLS and YYNGEE. The CDR3 sequence is 13 residues long. V was shortened by 0 bases and J by 5 bases, with 8 bases between the two germline ends.